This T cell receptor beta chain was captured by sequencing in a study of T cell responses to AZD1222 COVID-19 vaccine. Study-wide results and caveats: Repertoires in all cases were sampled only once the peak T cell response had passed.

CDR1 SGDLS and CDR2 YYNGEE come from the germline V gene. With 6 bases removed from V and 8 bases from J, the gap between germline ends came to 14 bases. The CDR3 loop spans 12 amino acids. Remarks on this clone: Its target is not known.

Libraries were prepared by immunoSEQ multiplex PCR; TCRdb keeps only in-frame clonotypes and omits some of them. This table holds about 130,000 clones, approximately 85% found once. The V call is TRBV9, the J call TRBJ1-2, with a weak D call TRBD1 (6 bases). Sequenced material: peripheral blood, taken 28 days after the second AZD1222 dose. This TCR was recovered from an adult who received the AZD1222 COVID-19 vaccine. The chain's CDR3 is CASTTLGGGYTF. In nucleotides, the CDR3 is TGTGCCAGCACCACCCTCGGGGGCGGCTACACCTTC.